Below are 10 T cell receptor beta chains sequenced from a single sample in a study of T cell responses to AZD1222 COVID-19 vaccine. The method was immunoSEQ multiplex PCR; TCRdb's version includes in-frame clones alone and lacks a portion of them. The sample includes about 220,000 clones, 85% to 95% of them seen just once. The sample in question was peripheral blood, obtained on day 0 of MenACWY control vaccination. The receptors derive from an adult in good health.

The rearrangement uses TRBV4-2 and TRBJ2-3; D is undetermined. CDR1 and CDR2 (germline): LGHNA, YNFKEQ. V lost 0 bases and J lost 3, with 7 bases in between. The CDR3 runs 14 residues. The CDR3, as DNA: TGTGCCAGCAGCCAAGATTACGGGACAGATACGCAGTATTTT. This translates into CASSQDYGTDTQYF.

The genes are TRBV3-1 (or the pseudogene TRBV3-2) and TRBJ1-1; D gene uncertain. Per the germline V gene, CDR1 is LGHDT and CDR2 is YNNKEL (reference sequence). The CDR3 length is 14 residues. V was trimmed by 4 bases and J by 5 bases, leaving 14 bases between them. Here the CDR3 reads CASSRPSRETEAFF. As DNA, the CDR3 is TGTGCCAGCAGCCGCCCCAGTAGGGAGACTGAAGCTTTCTTT.

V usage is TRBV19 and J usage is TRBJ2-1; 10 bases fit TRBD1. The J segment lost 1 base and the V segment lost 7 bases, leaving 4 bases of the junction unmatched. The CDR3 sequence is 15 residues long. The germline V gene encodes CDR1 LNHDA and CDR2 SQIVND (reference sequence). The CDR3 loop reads CASTGQGPSYNEQFF. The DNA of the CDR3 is TGTGCCAGTACGGGACAGGGGCCTTCCTACAATGAGCAGTTCTTC.

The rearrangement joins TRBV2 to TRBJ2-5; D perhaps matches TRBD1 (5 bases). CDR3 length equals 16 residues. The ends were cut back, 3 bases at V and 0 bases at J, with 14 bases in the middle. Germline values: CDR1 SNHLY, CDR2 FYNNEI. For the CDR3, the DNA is TGTGCCAGCAGTGAGTGGGGCGGACGGTACCAAGAGACCCAGTACTTC. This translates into CASSEWGGRYQETQYF.

The CDR3 coding sequence is TGTGCCAGCAGTTACGGGCCAGGGGAAACTTACGAGCAGTACTTC. As protein: CASSYGPGETYEQYF. The rearrangement links TRBV6-2 or TRBV6-3 to TRBJ2-7, with a weak D call TRBD1 (6 bases). The germline gives CDR1 MNHEY, CDR2 SVGEGT. This CDR3 has 15 amino acids. The V end lost 2 bases, the J end lost 4 bases, and 15 bases lay between the germline ends.

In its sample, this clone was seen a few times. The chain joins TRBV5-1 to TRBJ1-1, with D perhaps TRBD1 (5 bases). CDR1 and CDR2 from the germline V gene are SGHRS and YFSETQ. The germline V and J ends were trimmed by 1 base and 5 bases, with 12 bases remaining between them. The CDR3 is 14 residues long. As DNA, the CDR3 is TGCGCCAGCAGCTTGACGTGGCAGGGTACTGAAGCTTTCTTT. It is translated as CASSLTWQGTEAFF.

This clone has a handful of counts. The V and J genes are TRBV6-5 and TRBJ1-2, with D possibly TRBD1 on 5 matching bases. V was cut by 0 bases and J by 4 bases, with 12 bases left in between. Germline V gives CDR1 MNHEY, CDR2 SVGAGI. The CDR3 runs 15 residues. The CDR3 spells CASSYSGEMSYGYTF. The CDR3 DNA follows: TGTGCCAGCAGTTACTCGGGGGAGATGAGCTATGGCTACACCTTC.

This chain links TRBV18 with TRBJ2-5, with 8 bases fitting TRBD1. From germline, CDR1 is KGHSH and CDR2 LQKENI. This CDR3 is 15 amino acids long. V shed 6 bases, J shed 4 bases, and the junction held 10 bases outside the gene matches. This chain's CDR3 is CASSHGQGRGETQYF. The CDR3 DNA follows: TGTGCCAGCTCTCACGGACAGGGTAGAGGAGAGACCCAGTACTTC.

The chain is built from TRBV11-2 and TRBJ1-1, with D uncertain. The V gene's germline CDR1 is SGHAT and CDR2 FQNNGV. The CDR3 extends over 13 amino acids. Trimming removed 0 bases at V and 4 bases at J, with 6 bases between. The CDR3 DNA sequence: TGTGCCAGCAGCTTAGAAACAGCCACTGAAGCTTTCTTT. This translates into CASSLETATEAFF.

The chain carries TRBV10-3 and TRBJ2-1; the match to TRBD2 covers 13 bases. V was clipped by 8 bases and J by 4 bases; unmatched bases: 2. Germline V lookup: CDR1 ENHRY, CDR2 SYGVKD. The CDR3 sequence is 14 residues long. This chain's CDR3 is CAIALAGGYNEQFF. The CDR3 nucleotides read TGTGCCATCGCACTAGCGGGGGGGTACAATGAGCAGTTCTTC.